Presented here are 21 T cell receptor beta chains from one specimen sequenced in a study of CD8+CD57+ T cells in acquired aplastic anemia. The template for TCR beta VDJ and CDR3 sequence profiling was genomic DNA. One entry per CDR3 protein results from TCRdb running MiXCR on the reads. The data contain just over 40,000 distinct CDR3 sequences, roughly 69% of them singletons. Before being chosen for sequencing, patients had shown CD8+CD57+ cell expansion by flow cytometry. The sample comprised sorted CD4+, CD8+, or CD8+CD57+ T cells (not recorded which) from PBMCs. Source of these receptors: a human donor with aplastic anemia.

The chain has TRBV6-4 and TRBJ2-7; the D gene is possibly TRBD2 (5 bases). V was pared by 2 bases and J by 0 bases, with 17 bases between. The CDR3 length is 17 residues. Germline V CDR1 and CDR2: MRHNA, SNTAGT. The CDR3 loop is CASSDPNSPEGSYEQYF. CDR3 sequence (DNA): TGTGCCAGCAGTGACCCGAACAGCCCCGAGGGCTCCTACGAGCAGTACTTC.

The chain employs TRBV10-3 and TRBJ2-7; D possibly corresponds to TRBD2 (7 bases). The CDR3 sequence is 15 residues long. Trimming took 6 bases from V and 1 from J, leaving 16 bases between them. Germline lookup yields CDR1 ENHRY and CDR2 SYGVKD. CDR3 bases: TGTGCCATCAGACCGACGGGGGGCCTTTCCTACGAGCAGTACTTC. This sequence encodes CAIRPTGGLSYEQYF.

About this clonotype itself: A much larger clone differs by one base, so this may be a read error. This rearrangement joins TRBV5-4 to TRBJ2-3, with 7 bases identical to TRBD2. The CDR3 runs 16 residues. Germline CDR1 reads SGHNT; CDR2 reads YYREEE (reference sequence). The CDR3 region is CTSSLAGGLGTDTQYF. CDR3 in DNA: TGTACCAGCAGCTTGGCCGGGGGGTTGGGCACAGATACGCAGTATTTT.

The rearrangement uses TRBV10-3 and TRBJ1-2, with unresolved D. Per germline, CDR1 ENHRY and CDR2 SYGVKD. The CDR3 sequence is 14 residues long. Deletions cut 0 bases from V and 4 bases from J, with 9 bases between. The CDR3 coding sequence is TGTGCCATCAGTGAGTCAAAGGCAGCCTATGGCTACACCTTC. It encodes CAISESKAAYGYTF.

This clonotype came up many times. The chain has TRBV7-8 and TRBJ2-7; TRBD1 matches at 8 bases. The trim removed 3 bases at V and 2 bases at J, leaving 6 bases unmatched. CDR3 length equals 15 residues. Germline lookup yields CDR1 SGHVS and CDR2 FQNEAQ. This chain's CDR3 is CASSFGTGLPYEQYF. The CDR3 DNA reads TGTGCCAGCAGCTTCGGGACAGGTCTTCCCTACGAGCAGTACTTC.

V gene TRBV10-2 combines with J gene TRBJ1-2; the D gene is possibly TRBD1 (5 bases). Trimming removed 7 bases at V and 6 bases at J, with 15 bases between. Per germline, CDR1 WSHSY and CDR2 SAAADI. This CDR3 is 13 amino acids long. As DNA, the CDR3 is TGCGCCAGCACCTACGGGACGAAAAATGGCTACACCTTC. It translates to CASTYGTKNGYTF.

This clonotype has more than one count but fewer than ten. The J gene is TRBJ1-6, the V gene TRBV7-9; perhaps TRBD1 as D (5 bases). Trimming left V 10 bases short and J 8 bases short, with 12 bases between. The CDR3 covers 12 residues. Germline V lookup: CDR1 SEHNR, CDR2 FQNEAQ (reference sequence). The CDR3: CATGAEDSPLHF. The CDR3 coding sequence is TGTGCCACCGGGGCCGAGGATTCACCCCTCCACTTT.

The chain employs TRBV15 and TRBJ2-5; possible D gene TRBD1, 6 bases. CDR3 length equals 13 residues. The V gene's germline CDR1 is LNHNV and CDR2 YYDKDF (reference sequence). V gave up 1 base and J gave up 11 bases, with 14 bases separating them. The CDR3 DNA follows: TGTGCCACCAGCAGAGGGACAGTCGAAAATCAGTACTTC. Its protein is CATSRGTVENQYF.

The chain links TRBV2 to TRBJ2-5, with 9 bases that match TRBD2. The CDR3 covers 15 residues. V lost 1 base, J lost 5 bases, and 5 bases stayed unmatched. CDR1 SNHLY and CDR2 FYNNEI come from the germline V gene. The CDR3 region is CASSEGAGGRETQYF. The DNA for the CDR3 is TGTGCCAGCAGTGAAGGAGCGGGGGGTCGGGAGACCCAGTACTTC.

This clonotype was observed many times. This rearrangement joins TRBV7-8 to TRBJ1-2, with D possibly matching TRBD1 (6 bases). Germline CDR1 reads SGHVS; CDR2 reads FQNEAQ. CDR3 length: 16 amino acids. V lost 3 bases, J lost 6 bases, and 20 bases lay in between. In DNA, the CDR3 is TGTGCCAGCAGCTTTGGCCTCGGCAGGGGCGAGAATGGCTACACCTTC. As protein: CASSFGLGRGENGYTF.

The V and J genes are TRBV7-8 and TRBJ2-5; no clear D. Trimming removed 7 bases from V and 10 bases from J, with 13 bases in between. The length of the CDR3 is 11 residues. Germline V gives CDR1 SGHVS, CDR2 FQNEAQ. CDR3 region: CASTSFLNQYF. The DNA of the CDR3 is TGTGCCAGCACCTCTTTCCTGAACCAGTACTTC.

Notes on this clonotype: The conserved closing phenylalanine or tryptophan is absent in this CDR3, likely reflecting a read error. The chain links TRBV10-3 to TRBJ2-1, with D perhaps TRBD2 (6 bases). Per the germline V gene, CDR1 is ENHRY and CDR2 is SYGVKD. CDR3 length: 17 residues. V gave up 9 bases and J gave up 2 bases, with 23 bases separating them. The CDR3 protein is CAIRDLHRVAPYNEQFS. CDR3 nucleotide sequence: TGTGCCATTAGGGACTTACATAGGGTGGCACCCTACAATGAGCAGTTCTCC.

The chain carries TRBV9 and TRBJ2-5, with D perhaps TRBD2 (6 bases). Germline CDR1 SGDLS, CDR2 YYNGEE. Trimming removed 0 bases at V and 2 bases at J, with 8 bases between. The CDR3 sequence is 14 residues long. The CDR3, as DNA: TGTGCCAGCAGCGTAGCTGGAGGGCAAGAGACCCAGTACTTC. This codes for CASSVAGGQETQYF.

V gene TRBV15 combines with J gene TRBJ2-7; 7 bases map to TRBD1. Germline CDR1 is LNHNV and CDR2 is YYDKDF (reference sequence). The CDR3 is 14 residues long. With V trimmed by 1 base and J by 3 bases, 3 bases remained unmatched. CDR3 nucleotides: TGTGCCACCAGCAGAGTAGGGACAGACTACGAGCAGTACTTC. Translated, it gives CATSRVGTDYEQYF.

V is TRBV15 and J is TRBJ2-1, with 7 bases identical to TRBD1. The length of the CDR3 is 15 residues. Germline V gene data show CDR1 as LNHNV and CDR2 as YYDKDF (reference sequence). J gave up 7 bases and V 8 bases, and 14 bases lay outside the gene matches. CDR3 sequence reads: CATQLDRVSRNEQFF. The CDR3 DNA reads TGTGCCACCCAATTAGACAGGGTATCGAGGAATGAGCAGTTCTTC.

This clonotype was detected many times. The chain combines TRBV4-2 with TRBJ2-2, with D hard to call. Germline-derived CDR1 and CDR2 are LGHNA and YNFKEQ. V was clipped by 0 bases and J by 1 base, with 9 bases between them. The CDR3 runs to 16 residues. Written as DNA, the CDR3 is TGTGCCAGCAGCCAAGATACTGGCGAGAACACCGGGGAGCTGTTTTTT. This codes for CASSQDTGENTGELFF.

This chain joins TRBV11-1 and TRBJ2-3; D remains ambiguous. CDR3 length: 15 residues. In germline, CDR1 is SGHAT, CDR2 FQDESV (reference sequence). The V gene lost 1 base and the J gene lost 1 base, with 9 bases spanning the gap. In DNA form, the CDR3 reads TGTGCCAGCAGCTTAGAAGTCGCAGGCACAGATACGCAGTATTTT. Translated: CASSLEVAGTDTQYF. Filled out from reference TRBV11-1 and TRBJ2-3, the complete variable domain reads EAEVAQSPRYKITEKSQAVAFWCDPISGHATLYWYRQILGQGPELLVQFQDESVVDDSQLPKDRFSAERLKGVDSTLKIQPAELGDSAMYLCASSLEVAGTDTQYFGPGTRLTVL.

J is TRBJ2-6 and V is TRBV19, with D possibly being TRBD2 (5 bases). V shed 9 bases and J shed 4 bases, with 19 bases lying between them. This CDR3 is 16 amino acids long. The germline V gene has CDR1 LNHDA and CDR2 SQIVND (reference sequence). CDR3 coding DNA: TGTGCCAGCAGCCATAGGGAGCTATCAGGGGCCAACGTCCTGACTTTC. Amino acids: CASSHRELSGANVLTF.

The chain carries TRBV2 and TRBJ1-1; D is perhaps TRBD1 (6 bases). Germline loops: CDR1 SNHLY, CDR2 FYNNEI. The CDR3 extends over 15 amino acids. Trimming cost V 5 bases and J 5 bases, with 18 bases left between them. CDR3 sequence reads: CASSTMQGRGTEAFF. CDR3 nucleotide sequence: TGTGCCAGCAGTACTATGCAGGGGAGGGGGACTGAAGCTTTCTTT.

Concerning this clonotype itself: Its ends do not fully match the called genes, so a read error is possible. This CDR3 reads CGARVRGLNSPLHF. The CDR3 bases are TGCGGTGCTAGAGTAAGGGGATTGAATTCACCCCTCCACTTT. This chain links TRBV20-1 with TRBJ1-6, with D perhaps matching TRBD1 (5 bases). The CDR3 runs to 14 residues. CDR1 and CDR2 from the germline V gene are DFQATT and SNEGSKA (reference sequence).

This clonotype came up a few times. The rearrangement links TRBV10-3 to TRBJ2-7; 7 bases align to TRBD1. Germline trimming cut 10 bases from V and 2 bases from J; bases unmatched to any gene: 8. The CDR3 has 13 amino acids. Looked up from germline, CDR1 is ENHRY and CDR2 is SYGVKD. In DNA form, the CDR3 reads TGTGCCACGAGTAAACAGGGGCCCTACGAGCAGTACTTC. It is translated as CATSKQGPYEQYF.